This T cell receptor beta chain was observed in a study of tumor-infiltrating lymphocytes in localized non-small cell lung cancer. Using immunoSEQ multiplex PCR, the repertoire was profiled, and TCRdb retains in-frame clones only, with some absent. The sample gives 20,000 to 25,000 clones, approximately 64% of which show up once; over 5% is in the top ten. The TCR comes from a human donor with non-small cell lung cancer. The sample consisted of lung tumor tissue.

The CDR3 DNA is TGTGCCTGTCAGGGACAGGGCAATTCACCCCTCCACTTT. Its translation: CACQGQGNSPLHF. The genes are TRBV30 and TRBJ1-6; 9 bases agree with TRBD1. Trimming removed 6 bases from V and 7 bases from J; junction bases left unmatched: 4. The germline gives CDR1 GTSNPN, CDR2 SVGIG (reference sequence). The CDR3 consists of 13 residues.